This T cell receptor beta chain was profiled in a study of cytomegalovirus exposure and HLA in healthy donors. The CDR3 consists of 14 residues. Germline V gene lookup returns CDR1 SGHVS and CDR2 FNYEAQ. V shed 5 bases and J 7 bases; nucleotides not matched to a gene: 7. The study's findings and limits: Using a false discovery rate of 0.05, a later analysis showed that 15,000 to 20,000 TCR beta sequences were associated with HLA alleles.

13 Jbeta primers and 60 Vbeta primers were used for the PCR. The table came from immunoSEQ multiplex PCR; TCRdb's copy has only in-frame clones and leaves some out. The data show tens of thousands of clones, and the top ten clones hold less than 0.65%. As to this clone: The target antigen is unknown.

The sequence was obtained from a man aged 45-60 years in good health and CMV-seronegative. Sequencing was done on a sample of PBMCs. The chain carries TRBV7-6 and TRBJ1-5; 8 bases align to TRBD1. The CDR3 is CASSQDRAMQPQHF. The CDR3 DNA reads as TGTGCCAGCAGCCAGGACAGGGCGATGCAGCCCCAGCATTTT.